Described below is a single T cell receptor beta chain sequence and its context. Its antigen is undetermined. TCRdb independently ran MiXCR on the RACE reads; one entry per CDR3 protein. This table holds tens of thousands of distinct CDR3 sequences, 12% found once. Time point in this sample: patch test 1, 2 weeks after DPC sensitization. Treatment meaning: therapeutic diphenylcyclopropenone sensitization with weekly scalp DPC. These data come from a study of human T cells and chemical hapten exposure. V was trimmed by 4 bases and J by 0 bases, leaving 6 bases between them. The CDR3 extends over 13 amino acids. Germline V CDR1 and CDR2: SGDLS, YYNGEE. Findings and caveats of the study: TCRs exceeding a frequency of 1 in 1000 stayed unchanged under DPC sensitization.

Sequences were derived from whole blood, sampled in connection with sensitization to the hapten diphenylcyclopropenone (DPC). The V and J genes are TRBV9 and TRBJ2-3; D remains ambiguous. This receptor was taken from a woman aged 60-70 years with alopecia areata. Some clones in this sample may be carry-over from other donors' samples. The CDR3 reads CASSLYSTDTQYF. The CDR3 nucleotides are TGTGCCAGCAGCCTATATAGCACAGATACGCAGTATTTT.